These T cell receptor beta chains were read from a single sample in a study of T cells after yellow fever vaccination. TCRdb ran MiXCR on the 5' RACE reads and lists one entry per CDR3 protein. Here the sample spans hundreds of thousands of distinct CDR3 sequences, 19% being singletons. The sequences come from PBMCs, collected 15 days after the yellow fever booster vaccination. Every receptor here comes from a man between 25 and 39 years old who received the YFV17D yellow fever vaccine. The CDR3 runs from the conserved cysteine through the conserved F or W. The D gene is left open where the match is weak. Clone size, where shown, is once, few, many, or a class for clones that have expanded.

length: 16; size: few; V: TRBV18; D: TRBD2; J: TRBJ2-2; CDR3: CASSPVLAGNTGELFF; DNA: TGTGCCAGCTCACCGGTACTAGCGGGGAACACCGGGGAGCTGTTTTTT
length: 15; size: few; V: TRBV30; D: NA; J: TRBJ1-2; CDR3: CAWSPPRGSGSRDTF; DNA: TGTGCCTGGAGCCCACCCCGGGGATCTGGGTCCAGGGACACCTTC
length: 14; size: NA; V: TRBV28; D: NA; J: TRBJ2-1; CDR3: CATNRAGSYNEQFF; DNA: TGTGCCACCAACAGGGCGGGGTCCTACAATGAGCAGTTCTTC
length: 15; size: few; V: TRBV20-1; D: NA; J: TRBJ2-1; CDR3: CSARGVGGSYNEQFF; DNA: TGCAGTGCTAGAGGGGTCGGAGGCTCCTACAATGAGCAGTTCTTC
length: 14; size: NA; V: TRBV12-3/TRBV12-4; D: NA; J: TRBJ2-7; CDR3: CASSGVPNNYEQYF; DNA: TGTGCCAGCAGTGGTGTCCCTAACAACTACGAGCAGTACTTC
length: 16; size: many; V: TRBV5-1; D: NA; J: TRBJ2-2; CDR3: CASSLPRAGGTGELFF; DNA: TGCGCCAGCAGCCTCCCCCGGGCTGGGGGCACCGGGGAGCTGTTTTTT
length: 13; size: few; V: TRBV6-2/TRBV6-3; D: TRBD2; J: TRBJ2-5; CDR3: CASLLAGLETQYF; DNA: TGTGCCAGCTTACTAGCGGGATTAGAGACCCAGTACTTC
length: 12; size: NA; V: TRBV20-1; D: NA; J: TRBJ2-7; CDR3: CSARDSLGKQYF; DNA: TGCAGTGCTAGAGATTCACTAGGCAAGCAGTACTTC
length: 13; size: few; V: TRBV7-8; D: NA; J: TRBJ2-7; CDR3: CASSLAWRGEQYF; DNA: TGTGCCAGCAGCTTAGCGTGGCGGGGCGAGCAGTACTTC
length: 15; size: few; V: TRBV15; D: TRBD1; J: TRBJ2-7; CDR3: CATSRDRDRGHEQYF; DNA: TGTGCCACCAGCAGAGATAGGGACAGGGGTCACGAGCAGTACTTC
length: 13; size: NA; V: TRBV6-1; D: NA; J: TRBJ1-5; CDR3: CASSGRGAQPQHF; DNA: TGTGCCAGCAGTGGTCGTGGGGCTCAGCCCCAGCATTTT
length: 16; size: NA; V: TRBV12-3/TRBV12-4; D: NA; J: TRBJ1-1; CDR3: CASSLDLGHQNTEAFF; DNA: TGTGCCAGCAGTTTAGATCTGGGACACCAGAACACTGAAGCTTTCTTT
length: 17; size: few; V: TRBV11-2; D: NA; J: TRBJ1-6; CDR3: CASSLESLGTRNSPLHF; DNA: TGTGCCAGCAGCTTAGAGTCGTTAGGGACGAGGAATTCACCCCTCCACTTT
length: 14; size: few; V: TRBV28; D: NA; J: TRBJ2-1; CDR3: CATTEGGSYNEQFF; DNA: TGTGCCACCACAGAGGGGGGCTCCTACAATGAGCAGTTCTTC
length: 16; size: few; V: TRBV6-1; D: NA; J: TRBJ1-1; CDR3: CASSPPGRSGITEAFF; DNA: TGTGCCAGCAGTCCCCCCGGTAGGTCCGGTATTACTGAAGCTTTCTTT
length: 12; size: few; V: TRBV7-9; D: NA; J: TRBJ2-7; CDR3: CASGADRYEQYF; DNA: TGTGCCAGCGGCGCCGATAGATACGAGCAGTACTTC
length: 13; size: few; V: TRBV7-9; D: NA; J: TRBJ2-7; CDR3: CASSASIYYEQYF; DNA: TGTGCCAGCAGCGCGAGCATTTATTACGAGCAGTACTTC
length: 11; size: few; V: TRBV20-1; D: NA; J: TRBJ2-5; CDR3: CSAHTQETQYF; DNA: TGCAGTGCTCACACCCAAGAGACCCAGTACTTC
length: 13; size: NA; V: TRBV7-2; D: NA; J: TRBJ1-5; CDR3: CASSLDWDQPQHF; DNA: TGTGCCAGCAGCCTGGACTGGGATCAGCCCCAGCATTTT
length: 13; size: NA; V: TRBV12-3/TRBV12-4; D: NA; J: TRBJ2-1; CDR3: CASSSRQGGEQFF; DNA: TGTGCCAGCAGCTCACGGCAGGGTGGTGAGCAGTTCTTC
length: 15; size: many; V: TRBV7-2; D: TRBD2; J: TRBJ2-1; CDR3: CASSLGLAGVSEQFF; DNA: TGTGCTAGCAGCCTGGGACTAGCGGGAGTGAGTGAGCAGTTCTTC
length: 14; size: NA; V: TRBV6-2/TRBV6-3; D: NA; J: TRBJ2-1; CDR3: CASMSTLSITEQFF; DNA: TGTGCCAGCATGTCGACCCTCTCAATAACCGAGCAGTTCTTC
length: 12; size: NA; V: TRBV2; D: NA; J: TRBJ2-5; CDR3: CASTEKNETQYF; DNA: TGTGCCAGCACGGAAAAAAATGAGACCCAGTACTTC
length: 13; size: NA; V: TRBV10-2; D: NA; J: TRBJ2-1; CDR3: CASWDFGGWEQFF; DNA: TGCGCCTCCTGGGACTTCGGCGGGTGGGAGCAGTTCTTC
length: 15; size: NA; V: TRBV6-5; D: TRBD2; J: TRBJ2-7; CDR3: CASSYPSGASYEQYF; DNA: TGTGCCAGCAGTTACCCCAGCGGGGCCTCCTACGAGCAGTACTTC
length: 15; size: few; V: TRBV20-1; D: NA; J: TRBJ2-1; CDR3: CSARDGRGIYNEQFF; DNA: TGCAGTGCTAGAGACGGCAGGGGAATCTACAATGAGCAGTTCTTC
length: 16; size: NA; V: TRBV29-1; D: NA; J: TRBJ2-5; CDR3: CSVEGSVGAVQETQYF; DNA: TGCAGCGTTGAAGGGTCGGTAGGAGCAGTCCAAGAGACCCAGTACTTC
length: 15; size: few; V: TRBV20-1; D: TRBD2; J: TRBJ2-3; CDR3: CSARSLREARDTQYF; DNA: TGCAGTGCTAGATCCTTGCGGGAGGCCAGGGATACGCAGTATTTT
length: 14; size: few; V: TRBV5-6; D: NA; J: TRBJ1-1; CDR3: CASSLGGSPTEAFF; DNA: TGTGCCAGCAGCTTGGGGGGCAGCCCAACCGAAGCTTTCTTT
length: 13; size: NA; V: TRBV20-1; D: NA; J: TRBJ1-2; CDR3: CSARSLRRYGYTF; DNA: TGCAGTGCTAGATCCCTAAGAAGATATGGCTACACCTTC
length: 16; size: NA; V: TRBV10-3; D: TRBD2; J: TRBJ2-4; CDR3: CAIRQLAGGAKNIQYF; DNA: TGTGCCATCAGACAGCTAGCGGGAGGTGCCAAAAACATTCAGTACTTC
length: 17; size: NA; V: TRBV7-9; D: TRBD2; J: TRBJ2-3; CDR3: CASSSSGLAGITDTQYF; DNA: TGTGCCAGCAGCTCATCTGGACTAGCGGGTATCACAGATACGCAGTATTTT
length: 21; size: NA; V: TRBV29-1; D: TRBD2; J: TRBJ2-1; CDR3: CSVEGGLTGTSGRSSYNEQFF; DNA: TGCAGCGTTGAAGGAGGCCTAACCGGGACTAGCGGTAGAAGCTCCTACAATGAGCAGTTCTTC
length: 15; size: NA; V: TRBV7-2; D: NA; J: TRBJ2-7; CDR3: CASSFVSAGTYEQYF; DNA: TGTGCCAGCAGCTTTGTTAGTGCGGGAACCTACGAGCAGTACTTC
length: 12; size: few; V: TRBV29-1; D: TRBD1; J: TRBJ2-5; CDR3: CSAIGGTETQYF; DNA: TGCAGCGCTATAGGGGGCACAGAGACCCAGTACTTC
length: 11; size: NA; V: TRBV29-1; D: NA; J: TRBJ2-7; CDR3: CSAVFRGEQYF; DNA: TGCAGCGCCGTTTTTAGAGGGGAGCAGTACTTC
length: 14; size: few; V: TRBV5-1; D: TRBD2; J: TRBJ2-7; CDR3: CASSFSGTTYEQYF; DNA: TGCGCCAGCAGCTTTAGCGGGACCACCTACGAGCAGTACTTC
length: 14; size: NA; V: TRBV7-2; D: TRBD1; J: TRBJ2-1; CDR3: CASSLDTGTGDSFF; DNA: TGTGCCAGCAGCTTAGACACGGGGACAGGCGACTCGTTCTTC
length: 10; size: few; V: TRBV2; D: NA; J: TRBJ2-7; CDR3: CASSVGEQYF; DNA: TGTGCCAGCAGTGTGGGCGAGCAGTACTTC